This TCR beta chain derives from a study of blood T cell repertoires in COVID-19. The wider study: From the United States, Italy and Spain came samples of acute and convalescent COVID-19. In each case, the material was cDNA or gDNA derived from T cells, B-cell-depleted T cells, or PBMCs.

V gave up 3 bases and J gave up 4 bases, with 18 bases separating them. CDR1 and CDR2 from the germline V gene are LNHDA and SQIVND (reference sequence). There are 16 residues in the CDR3. As originally analysed: Scientists estimated how many nucleated cells there were by amplifying reference gene primers. Here immunoSEQ multiplex PCR was the method, and the copy in TCRdb shows in-frame clones only, minus some. V, J and clone size derive from that table, while D and trimming were established from the DNA sequence. Of about 130,000 clones in the sample, about 76% were seen once. The source is a woman aged 55-69 years with active or convalescent COVID-19. The gene calls are TRBV19 and TRBJ1-2; D is possibly TRBD1 (6 bases). Sequencing used peripheral blood. CDR3 coding DNA: TGTGCCAGTAGTATTTCCACGGTGGGCAGGGGCTATGGCTACACCTTC. Protein product: CASSISTVGRGYGYTF.